The TCR beta chain described here comes from a study of technical replicates of blood from four donors. Repertoires were generated with immunoSEQ multiplex PCR, while TCRdb's copy carries only in-frame clones and drops some. The profile shows about 64,000 clones, about 88% of them singletons. The source material was PBMCs. The TCR sequence derives from a human donor in good health. Some clones in this sample may be carry-over from other donors' samples.

The CDR3 sequence: CATSRGQQGLGSALHF. The CDR3, as DNA: TGTGCCACCAGCAGAGGACAACAGGGCCTGGGTTCGGCCCTCCACTTT. The chain joins TRBV15 to TRBJ1-6; weak D call: TRBD1 (6 bases). The germline V gene has CDR1 LNHNV and CDR2 YYDKDF (reference sequence). V lost 1 base, J lost 14 bases, and 21 bases lay in between. CDR3 length equals 16 residues.